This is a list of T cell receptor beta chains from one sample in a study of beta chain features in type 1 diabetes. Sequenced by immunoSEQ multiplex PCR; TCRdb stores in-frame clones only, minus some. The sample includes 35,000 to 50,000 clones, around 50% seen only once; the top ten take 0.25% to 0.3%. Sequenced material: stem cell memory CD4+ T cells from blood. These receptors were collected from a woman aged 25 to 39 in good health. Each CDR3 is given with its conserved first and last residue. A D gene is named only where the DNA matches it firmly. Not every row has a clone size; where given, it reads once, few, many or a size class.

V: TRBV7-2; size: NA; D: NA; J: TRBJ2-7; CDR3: CASSYRETYEQYF; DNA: TGTGCCAGCAGCTATCGGGAGACCTACGAGCAGTACTTC
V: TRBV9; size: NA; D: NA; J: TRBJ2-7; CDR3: CASSEGAGGYYEQYF; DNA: TGTGCCAGCAGCGAGGGGGCCGGGGGATACTACGAGCAGTACTTC
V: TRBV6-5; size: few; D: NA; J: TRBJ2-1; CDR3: CASRDGASGLREQFF; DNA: TGTGCCAGCAGGGATGGTGCGTCGGGGTTAAGGGAGCAGTTCTTC
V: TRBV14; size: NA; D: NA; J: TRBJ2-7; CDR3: CASSQMGGTEQYF; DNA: TGTGCCAGCAGCCAAATGGGGGGAACCGAGCAGTACTTC
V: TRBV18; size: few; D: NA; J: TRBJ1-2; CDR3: CASSPRGANNYGYTF; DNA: TGTGCCAGCTCACCCCGGGGAGCGAATAACTATGGCTACACCTTC
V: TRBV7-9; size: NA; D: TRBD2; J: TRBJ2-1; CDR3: CASSTGLAPSSYNEQFF; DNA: TGTGCCAGCAGCACGGGACTAGCTCCGAGCTCCTACAATGAGCAGTTCTTC
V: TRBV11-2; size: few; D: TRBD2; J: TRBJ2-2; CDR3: CASSFTLAGEPGGELFF; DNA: TGTGCCAGCAGCTTCACACTAGCGGGAGAACCGGGGGGGGAGCTGTTTTTT
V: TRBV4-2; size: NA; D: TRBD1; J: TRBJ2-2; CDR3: CASSPQGPAGELFF; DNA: TGTGCCAGCAGCCCACAGGGGCCGGCCGGGGAGCTGTTTTTT
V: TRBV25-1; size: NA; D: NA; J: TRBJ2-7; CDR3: CASSEYTVGGHTYEQYF; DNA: TGTGCCAGCAGTGAATATACGGTAGGGGGTCACACCTACGAGCAGTACTTC
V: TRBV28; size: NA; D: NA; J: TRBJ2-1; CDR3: CASSFLDLEQFF; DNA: TGTGCCAGCAGTTTCCTAGATCTAGAGCAGTTCTTC